Sequencing of this TCR beta chain was carried out in a study of identical twins. Study-level points and caveats: Reduced insertions were recorded for abundant cord blood beta clonotypes, with no such pattern in memory repertoires.

TCRdb redid the calling of the 5' RACE reads with MiXCR, one entry per CDR3 protein. The table includes 540,000 or so distinct CDR3 sequences, 20% to 25% detected once. Germline values: CDR1 SEHNR, CDR2 FQNEAQ (reference sequence). This CDR3 contains 16 residues. With 1 base removed from V and 5 bases from J, the gap between germline ends came to 17 bases. This clonotype appeared a few times. Its antigen remains unknown. These data also formed part of another study, on yellow fever vaccine responses in identical twins.

The chain uses TRBV7-9 and TRBJ2-5, with no clear D. The source material was CD4+ T cells sorted from blood. The sequence was obtained from a woman under 30 in good health. CDR3 protein: CASSLGTASTRETQYF. The DNA of the CDR3 is TGTGCCAGCAGCTTAGGAACAGCAAGTACCAGGGAGACCCAGTACTTC.